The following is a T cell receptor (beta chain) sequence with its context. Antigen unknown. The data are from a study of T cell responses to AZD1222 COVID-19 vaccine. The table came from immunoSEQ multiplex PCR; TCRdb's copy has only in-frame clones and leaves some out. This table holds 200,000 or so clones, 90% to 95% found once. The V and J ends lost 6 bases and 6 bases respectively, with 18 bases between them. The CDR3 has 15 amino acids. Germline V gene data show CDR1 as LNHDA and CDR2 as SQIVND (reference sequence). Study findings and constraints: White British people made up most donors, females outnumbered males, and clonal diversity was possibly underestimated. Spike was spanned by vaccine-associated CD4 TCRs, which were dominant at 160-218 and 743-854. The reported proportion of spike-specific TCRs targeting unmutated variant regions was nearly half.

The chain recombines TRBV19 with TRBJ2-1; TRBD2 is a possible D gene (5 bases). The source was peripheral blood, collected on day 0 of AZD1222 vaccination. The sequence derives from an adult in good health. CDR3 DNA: TGTGCCAGTAGGGTCGATGTGGGAGCCGTCAATGAGCAGTTCTTC. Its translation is CASRVDVGAVNEQFF. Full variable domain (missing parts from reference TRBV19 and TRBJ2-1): DGGITQSPKYLFRKEGQNVTLSCEQNLNHDAMYWYRQDPGQGLRLIYYSQIVNDFQKGDIAEGYSVSREKKESFPLTVTSAQKNPTAFYLCASRVDVGAVNEQFFGPGTRLTVL.